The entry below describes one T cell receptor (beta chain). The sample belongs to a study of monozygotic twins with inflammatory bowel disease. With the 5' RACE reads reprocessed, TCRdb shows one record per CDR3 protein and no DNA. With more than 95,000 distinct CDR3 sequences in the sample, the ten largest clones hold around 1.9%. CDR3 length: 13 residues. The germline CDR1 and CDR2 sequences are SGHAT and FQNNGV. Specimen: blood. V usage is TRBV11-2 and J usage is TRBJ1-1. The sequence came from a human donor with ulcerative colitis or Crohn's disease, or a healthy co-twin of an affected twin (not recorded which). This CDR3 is CASSLERNTEAFF.